These 22 T cell receptor beta chains were all obtained from the same sample, sequenced in a study of technical replicates of blood from a handful of donors. Profiling relied on immunoSEQ multiplex PCR, and the TCRdb table lists in-frame clones only, not all of them. The sample consists of some 14,000 clones, 95% of them appearing once. Sequenced material: PBMCs. Receptors were obtained from a human donor in good health.

The rearrangement uses TRBV28 and TRBJ1-2, with 8 bases identical to TRBD1. Per the germline V gene, CDR1 is MDHEN and CDR2 is SYDVKM. CDR3 length: 15 amino acids. V lost 3 bases to trimming and J lost 3 bases; unmatched junction nucleotides: 6. The CDR3 sequence is CASSFADRDYYGYTF. DNA for the CDR3: TGTGCCAGCAGTTTCGCGGACAGGGACTACTATGGCTACACCTTC.

V gene TRBV9 combines with J gene TRBJ1-2, with 11 bases that match TRBD1. Trimming removed 3 bases from V and 8 bases from J; junction bases left unmatched: 6. CDR1 and CDR2 from the germline V gene are SGDLS and YYNGEE. This CDR3 is 14 amino acids long. CDR3 loop: CASSAGQGARGYTF. DNA of the CDR3: TGTGCCAGCAGCGCCGGACAGGGGGCAAGGGGCTACACCTTC.

This chain links TRBV23-1 with TRBJ1-1; 9 nucleotides line up with TRBD1. TRBV23-1 is assigned to the ORF class and has an uncertain function. V lost 7 bases to trimming and J lost 4 bases; unmatched junction nucleotides: 4. This CDR3 spans 13 amino acids. This chain's CDR3 is CASKQGAGTEAFF. The DNA for the CDR3 is TGCGCCAGCAAACAGGGGGCCGGCACTGAAGCTTTCTTT.

The rearrangement uses TRBV27 and TRBJ2-7; D may be TRBD1 (5 bases). Between the trimmed V and J ends, which lost 7 bases and 2 bases, there was a span of 18 bases. Germline values: CDR1 MNHEY, CDR2 SMNVEV (reference sequence). The CDR3 loop spans 15 amino acids. DNA for the CDR3: TGTGCCAGCACCATCCCCCAGGGCCCAACCTACGAGCAGTACTTC. Translated, it gives CASTIPQGPTYEQYF.

The genes are TRBV30 and TRBJ1-2, with 7 bases that match TRBD1. The trim removed 1 base at V and 4 bases at J, leaving 9 bases unmatched. Germline assignment: CDR1 GTSNPN and CDR2 SVGIG (reference sequence). CDR3 length equals 15 residues. In DNA form, the CDR3 reads TGTGCCTGGAGTGACGGGGGGGCAGGGGGCTATGGCTACACCTTC. Protein product: CAWSDGGAGGYGYTF.

The chain employs TRBV11-2 and TRBJ2-2, with a possible D match to TRBD1 (5 bases). The CDR3 is made up of 18 amino acids. Germline CDR1 SGHAT, CDR2 FQNNGV. Deletions cut 2 bases from V and 1 base from J, with 17 bases between. The CDR3 DNA reads as TGTGCCAGCAGCTTAAGAACTCGCCAGGGCGTGAACACCGGGGAGCTGTTTTTT. This encodes CASSLRTRQGVNTGELFF.

The genes are TRBV6-5 and TRBJ2-3, with TRBD1 matching 7 bases. The junction had 6 bases not matched to a gene; V was cut back by 2 bases and J by 4 bases. The CDR3 runs 15 residues. From germline, CDR1 is MNHEY and CDR2 SVGAGI. In DNA, the CDR3 is TGTGCCAGCAGTTACCACCGTCAGGGGGCAGATACGCAGTATTTT. Translated: CASSYHRQGADTQYF.

The rearrangement links TRBV12-5 to TRBJ1-1, with 7 bases lining up with TRBD1. The CDR3 extends over 19 amino acids. V gave up 0 bases and J gave up 0 bases; unmatched junction bases: 13. The germline V gene has CDR1 LGHNT and CDR2 FRNRAP. The CDR3 is CASGLVLGPGGSMNTEAFF. In nucleotides, the CDR3 is TGTGCTAGTGGTTTGGTACTGGGGCCAGGGGGAAGCATGAACACTGAAGCTTTCTTT.

The CDR3 here is CASSLVPQWTGELFF. The DNA of the CDR3 is TGTGCCAGCAGCTTAGTTCCACAGTGGACCGGGGAGCTGTTTTTT. The chain employs TRBV7-9 and TRBJ2-2; D remains ambiguous. The CDR3 loop spans 15 amino acids. CDR1 is SEHNR, CDR2 FQNEAQ, per germline (reference sequence). Deletions cut 1 base from V and 5 bases from J, with 11 bases between.

In this sample, this clone turned up once. The chain recombines TRBV9 with TRBJ2-5; 13 bases map to TRBD2. Trimming took 4 bases from V and 5 from J; bases not matched to a gene: 14. Per germline, CDR1 SGDLS and CDR2 YYNGEE. The CDR3 sequence is 18 residues long. The CDR3 nucleotides are TGTGCCAGCAGCTCCGGACTAGCGGGAGTTTTTGGGATGGAGACCCAGTACTTC. It encodes CASSSGLAGVFGMETQYF.

The J gene is TRBJ2-5, the V gene TRBV18; 7 nucleotides agree with TRBD2. The CDR3 contains 15 residues. The V gene end was trimmed by 2 bases and the J gene end by 1 base; junction bases not matched to a gene: 4. Germline CDR1 reads KGHSH; CDR2 reads LQKENI. The chain's CDR3 is CASSPAGVFQETQYF. Here the CDR3 DNA reads TGTGCCAGCTCACCAGCGGGAGTTTTCCAAGAGACCCAGTACTTC.

The chain joins TRBV7-8 to TRBJ2-3, with 10 bases fitting TRBD2. CDR1 and CDR2 (germline): SGHVS, FQNEAQ. The CDR3 length is 16 residues. V shed 3 bases and J 6 bases; nucleotides not matched to a gene: 9. CDR3 nucleotide sequence: TGTGCCAGCAGCTTTTTAGCGGGAGGCCTTACTGATACGCAGTATTTT. As protein: CASSFLAGGLTDTQYF.

This clone was counted once. V and J are TRBV7-2 and TRBJ2-2; TRBD2 might be the D (5 bases). V lost 5 bases and J 1 base, leaving 8 bases between the germline ends. Germline V gene data show CDR1 as SGHTA and CDR2 as FQGNSA. The CDR3 is 14 amino acids. The CDR3: CASSPGLNTGELFF. The CDR3 coding sequence is TGTGCCAGCAGCCCTGGACTGAACACCGGGGAGCTGTTTTTT.

The chain is built from TRBV6-1 and TRBJ2-5, with 10 bases that match TRBD2. V lost 1 base to trimming and J lost 2 bases; unmatched junction nucleotides: 4. CDR1 and CDR2 from the germline V gene are MNHNS and SASEGT. This CDR3 is built from 16 residues. CDR3 in DNA: TGTGCCAGCAGTGAAGTAGCGGGAGGAGAACAAGAGACCCAGTACTTC. This sequence encodes CASSEVAGGEQETQYF.

The chain links TRBV7-9 to TRBJ1-1; 11 bases agree with TRBD1. The J segment lost 0 bases and the V segment lost 6 bases, leaving 3 bases of the junction unmatched. The CDR3 has 15 amino acids. Germline CDR1 and CDR2: SEHNR and FQNEAQ (reference sequence). The CDR3 region is CASRDRGRMNTEAFF. The CDR3 DNA follows: TGTGCCAGCAGGGACAGGGGGCGGATGAACACTGAAGCTTTCTTT. Using reference TRBV7-9 and TRBJ1-1 for the parts outside the CDR3, the full variable domain is DTGVSQNPRHKITKRGQNVTFRCDPISEHNRLYWYRQTLGQGPEFLTYFQNEAQLEKSRLLSDRFSAERPKGSFSTLEIQRTEQGDSAMYLCASRDRGRMNTEAFFGQGTRLTVV.

J is TRBJ1-4 and V is TRBV28, with 7 bases lining up with TRBD1. With 4 bases clipped from V and 3 bases from J, the junction kept 2 bases outside the gene matches. CDR1 and CDR2 from the germline V gene are MDHEN and SYDVKM. CDR3 length: 14 amino acids. CDR3 DNA: TGTGCCAGCAGTTCAGGGGGATCTAATGAAAAACTGTTTTTT. Encoded protein: CASSSGGSNEKLFF. The whole variable domain, filled in from reference TRBV28 and TRBJ1-4, reads DVKVTQSSRYLVKRTGEKVFLECVQDMDHENMFWYRQDPGLGLRLIYFSYDVKMKEKGDIPEGYSVSREKKERFSLILESASTNQTSMYLCASSSGGSNEKLFFGSGTQLSVL.

The V and J genes are TRBV7-9 and TRBJ2-7; 8 bases are shared with TRBD1. The CDR3 has 14 amino acids. Germline CDR1 SEHNR, CDR2 FQNEAQ (reference sequence). After removal of 5 bases from V and 3 bases from J, the junction contained 6 bases not matched to a gene. The CDR3 here is CASSPGTGLYEQYF. CDR3 coding DNA: TGTGCCAGCAGCCCCGGGACAGGCCTCTACGAGCAGTACTTC. The variable domain in full, with the rest retrieved from reference TRBV7-9 and TRBJ2-7, is DTGVSQNPRHKITKRGQNVTFRCDPISEHNRLYWYRQTLGQGPEFLTYFQNEAQLEKSRLLSDRFSAERPKGSFSTLEIQRTEQGDSAMYLCASSPGTGLYEQYFGPGTRLTVT.

The chain joins TRBV11-1 to TRBJ2-1; D not certain. V shed 3 bases and J shed 0 bases, with 9 bases lying between them. The germline V gene has CDR1 SGHAT and CDR2 FQDESV (reference sequence). The CDR3 is 15 residues long. CDR3: CASSFGGSSYNEQFF. The CDR3 coding sequence is TGTGCCAGCAGCTTCGGCGGAAGCTCCTACAATGAGCAGTTCTTC. The entire variable domain, with the rest obtained from reference TRBV11-1 and TRBJ2-1, is as follows: EAEVAQSPRYKITEKSQAVAFWCDPISGHATLYWYRQILGQGPELLVQFQDESVVDDSQLPKDRFSAERLKGVDSTLKIQPAELGDSAMYLCASSFGGSSYNEQFFGPGTRLTVL.

The chain couples TRBV2 to TRBJ1-1; tentative D call: TRBD1 (5 bases). The ends were cut back, 4 bases at V and 3 bases at J, with 12 bases in the middle. Germline CDR1 SNHLY, CDR2 FYNNEI. The CDR3 consists of 14 residues. The CDR3 sequence: CASSAQGTDTEAFF. As DNA, the CDR3 is TGTGCCAGCAGTGCGCAGGGTACGGACACTGAAGCTTTCTTT.

V gene TRBV2 combines with J gene TRBJ2-1; 8 nucleotides line up with TRBD2. J gave up 1 base and V 4 bases, and 6 bases lay outside the gene matches. Germline values: CDR1 SNHLY, CDR2 FYNNEI. This CDR3 region has 16 residues. CDR3 nucleotide sequence: TGTGCCAGCAGTGTGAGCGGGAGATCGTCCTACAATGAGCAGTTCTTC. Protein: CASSVSGRSSYNEQFF.

This chain uses TRBV6-5 with TRBJ1-2; D gene uncertain. V was pared by 0 bases and J by 3 bases, with 5 bases between. This CDR3 region has 13 residues. Per the germline V gene, CDR1 is MNHEY and CDR2 is SVGAGI. CDR3 nucleotide sequence: TGTGCCAGCAGTTACTCGGCATACTATGGCTACACCTTC. Amino acid sequence: CASSYSAYYGYTF.

This clone was seen once. This chain connects TRBV25-1 to TRBJ2-1; D possibly corresponds to TRBD2 (5 bases). Trimming removed 3 bases from V and 2 bases from J, with 11 bases in between. Germline CDR1 and CDR2: MGHDK and SYGVNS. This CDR3 is 15 amino acids long. The CDR3 DNA follows: TGTGCCAGCAGTGATGGACTTTCCCCCTACAATGAGCAGTTCTTC. It is translated as CASSDGLSPYNEQFF. The complete variable domain, with remaining parts taken from reference TRBV25-1 and TRBJ2-1, reads EADIYQTPRYLVIGTGKKITLECSQTMGHDKMYWYQQDPGMELHLIHYSYGVNSTEKGDLSSESTVSRIRTEHFPLTLESARPSHTSQYLCASSDGLSPYNEQFFGPGTRLTVL.